The following is a T cell receptor (beta chain) sequence with its context. TCRdb reprocessed the 5' RACE reads; each CDR3 protein has one entry and no DNA is given. The sample holds about 460,000 distinct CDR3 sequences. There are 14 residues in the CDR3. The data were taken from a study of T cells expressing NK-cell markers. This TCR was sampled from a woman in her fifties or sixties in good health. Sequencing used blood T cells: a sorted CD56 or NKG2C T cell subset, CD4+ or CD8+ T cells, or bulk PBMC T cells (not recorded which). This chain joins TRBV12-3 or TRBV12-4 and TRBJ1-1; TCRdb's assignment of TRBD1 cannot be checked, as there is no DNA. The CDR3 loop is CASRRDRGYTEAFF.